These 10 T cell receptor beta chains share one sample of origin, sequenced in a study of blood T cell repertoires in COVID-19 (dated by TCRdb to about 2020). The library was made by the immunoSEQ multiplex PCR assay. The immuneACCESS repertoire file appears here via TCRdb, limited to in-frame rearrangements. These files lack a portion of the clones; in checked studies, under half of the deficit traces to unresolved V genes, and the cause of the others is not known. The sample records about 180,000 clones, roughly 83% of which are singletons. In total, the top ten clones hold 6% to 7% of the sample. Sequencing input: peripheral blood. Receptors originate from a woman in her thirties or forties with COVID-19, enrolled during active disease.

The chain couples TRBV5-1 to TRBJ1-1, with a weak D call TRBD1 (6 bases). Germline-derived CDR1 and CDR2 are SGHRS and YFSETQ. The CDR3 runs to 13 residues. Trimming took 2 bases from V and 4 from J, leaving 9 bases between them. The DNA of the CDR3 is TGCGCCAGCAGCTTACAGGGTCCCACTGAAGCTTTCTTT. Translating gives CASSLQGPTEAFF.

This chain connects TRBV5-1 to TRBJ2-3; D remains ambiguous. This CDR3 spans 13 amino acids. Trimming took 0 bases from V and 6 from J, leaving 8 bases between them. Germline V gene data show CDR1 as SGHRS and CDR2 as YFSETQ. The CDR3 DNA reads as TGCGCCAGCAGCTTGGGGCTGGAGGATACGCAGTATTTT. This encodes CASSLGLEDTQYF.

This chain connects TRBV6-5 to TRBJ1-2; maybe TRBD1 (6 bases). The V gene's germline CDR1 is MNHEY and CDR2 SVGAGI. Trimming stripped 0 bases from V and 6 bases from J, with 14 bases between. The CDR3 spans 15 residues. The DNA for the CDR3 is TGTGCCAGCAGTTACTCGGGAGGGGGGGAAGATGGCTACACCTTC. This gives the protein CASSYSGGGEDGYTF.

The rearrangement joins TRBV25-1 to TRBJ1-1; TRBD1 agrees at 10 bases. The CDR3 runs 13 residues. The ends lost 7 bases at V and 7 bases at J; junction bases unmatched: 6. CDR1 and CDR2 from the germline V gene are MGHDK and SYGVNS. CDR3 sequence (DNA): TGTGCCAGCACCGACAGGGGGCTAGGTGAAGCTTTCTTT. Translation: CASTDRGLGEAFF. The full variable domain, completed using reference TRBV25-1 and TRBJ1-1, is EADIYQTPRYLVIGTGKKITLECSQTMGHDKMYWYQQDPGMELHLIHYSYGVNSTEKGDLSSESTVSRIRTEHFPLTLESARPSHTSQYLCASTDRGLGEAFFGQGTRLTVV.

The J gene is TRBJ1-6, the V gene TRBV3-1 (or the pseudogene TRBV3-2); 8 nucleotides agree with TRBD1. The CDR3 has 15 amino acids. Germline trimming cut 6 bases from V and 8 bases from J; bases unmatched to any gene: 9. Germline V gives CDR1 LGHDT, CDR2 YNNKEL (reference sequence). DNA of the CDR3: TGTGCCAGCAGGCATGGGACAGGCGGGGATTCACCCCTCCACTTT. The encoded protein is CASRHGTGGDSPLHF.

V is TRBV24-1 and J is TRBJ1-2; D gene unclear. CDR1 and CDR2 (germline): KGHDR, SFDVKD. The V gene lost 4 bases and the J gene lost 4 bases, with 15 bases spanning the gap. The CDR3 runs to 15 residues. The CDR3 nucleotides are TGTGCCACCAGTGACTCAGCGTTGAAAACCTATGGCTACACCTTC. This sequence encodes CATSDSALKTYGYTF.

The chain is built from TRBV5-1 and TRBJ1-5; TRBD1 is a possible D gene (6 bases). Germline CDR1 and CDR2: SGHRS and YFSETQ. This CDR3 spans 13 amino acids. With 7 bases removed from V and 5 bases from J, the gap between germline ends came to 13 bases. CDR3 sequence: CASSLQGYQPQHF. In DNA form, the CDR3 reads TGCGCCAGCTCCTTGCAGGGGTATCAGCCCCAGCATTTT.

This clone was found once. V usage is TRBV10-2 and J usage is TRBJ2-7; 7 bases are a match to TRBD1. Trimming removed 2 bases from V and 2 bases from J; junction bases left unmatched: 3. The CDR3 runs 14 residues. The V gene's germline CDR1 is WSHSY and CDR2 SAAADI. This CDR3 is CASSEGTVPYEQYF. CDR3 DNA sequence: TGCGCCAGCAGTGAGGGGACAGTCCCCTACGAGCAGTACTTC.

This sequence joins TRBV4-2 and TRBJ1-5, with TRBD1 matching 7 bases. Trimming took 0 bases from V and 7 from J; bases not matched to a gene: 3. Germline loops: CDR1 LGHNA, CDR2 YNFKEQ. The CDR3 loop spans 14 amino acids. CDR3 loop: CASSQEDRDQPQHF. Written as DNA, the CDR3 is TGTGCCAGCAGCCAAGAAGACAGGGACCAGCCCCAGCATTTT.

The rearrangement joins TRBV18 to TRBJ2-3; possible D gene TRBD2, 6 bases. The CDR3 totals 17 residues. Trimming took off 5 bases at V and 0 bases at J, with 18 bases between the two ends. CDR1 KGHSH and CDR2 LQKENI come from the germline V gene. DNA for the CDR3: TGTGCCAGCTCAACGCCCATGTCTAGCGAGAGCACAGATACGCAGTATTTT. Its protein product is CASSTPMSSESTDTQYF.